Below, 15 T cell receptor beta chains from the same sample are listed, as sequenced in a study of blood T cells in healthy people across ages. The use of a sample-barcoded 5' primer and a J-beta primer mix characterized a second PCR of roughly 6 to 12 cycles. A single record per CDR3 protein comes from TCRdb applying MiXCR to the 5' RACE reads. The sample records 750,000 to 950,000 distinct CDR3 sequences, 20% to 30% being singletons. These records were also assigned to another study, of T cells of mothers and their children.

Sequencing used blood. These TCRs come from a boy younger than 18 in good health.

This clonotype was recorded a few times. The V gene is TRBV18, the J gene TRBJ1-1, with 7 nucleotides matching TRBD1. Unmatched junction bases numbered 8, after V lost 6 bases and J lost 1 base. Germline V gives CDR1 KGHSH, CDR2 LQKENI. The CDR3 is 15 amino acids. The CDR3 loop is CASSPRQGENTEAFF. The CDR3 bases are TGTGCCAGCTCCCCCCGACAGGGCGAGAACACTGAAGCTTTCTTT.

The rearrangement joins TRBV2 to TRBJ2-1; 9 positions match TRBD2. Germline V gene lookup returns CDR1 SNHLY and CDR2 FYNNEI. The CDR3 has 13 amino acids. V was pared by 6 bases and J by 7 bases, with 4 bases of the junction left unmatched. The CDR3 DNA reads as TGTGCCAGCAGAGCGGGGGGTTGGAATGAGCAGTTCTTC. Encoded protein: CASRAGGWNEQFF.

V is TRBV6-5 and J is TRBJ1-2; no definite D call. CDR1 and CDR2 (germline): MNHEY, SVGAGI. V was cut by 11 bases and J by 8 bases, with 24 bases left in between. The CDR3 totals 14 residues. The chain's CDR3 is CAPQEWTPRRGYTF. The CDR3 DNA follows: TGTGCCCCCCAGGAATGGACTCCAAGGAGAGGCTACACCTTC.

This clonotype was found a few times. The CDR3 region is CATKREPNTEAFF. The CDR3, as DNA: TGCGCCACCAAACGGGAGCCGAACACTGAAGCTTTCTTT. J is TRBJ1-1 and V is TRBV5-1; the D is unclear. CDR3 length: 13 amino acids. The V gene lost 9 bases and the J gene lost 1 base, with 13 bases spanning the gap. The V gene's germline CDR1 is SGHRS and CDR2 YFSETQ.

This chain uses TRBV18 with TRBJ1-1, with D perhaps matching TRBD1 (5 bases). CDR1 and CDR2 (germline): KGHSH, LQKENI. The V and J ends lost 5 bases and 1 base respectively, with 14 bases between them. The CDR3 has 15 amino acids. The CDR3 here is CASSGALTPNTEAFF. The CDR3 DNA follows: TGTGCCAGCTCAGGGGCTTTGACACCGAACACTGAAGCTTTCTTT.

V gene TRBV5-1 combines with J gene TRBJ2-5; D gene uncertain. The CDR3 totals 13 residues. Trimming stripped 1 base from V and 5 bases from J, with 9 bases between. Germline V gene lookup returns CDR1 SGHRS and CDR2 YFSETQ. The DNA of the CDR3 is TGCGCCAGCAGCTTGTGGGCTGGGGAGACCCAGTACTTC. This encodes CASSLWAGETQYF.

The chain uses TRBV25-1 and TRBJ1-4; TRBD1 might be the D (5 bases). Germline V gene sequence: CDR1 MGHDK, CDR2 SYGVNS. Deletions cut 1 base from V and 3 bases from J, with 9 bases between. CDR3 length: 15 amino acids. DNA of the CDR3: TGTGCCAGCAGTGAATTTGGGGGTTCTAATGAAAAACTGTTTTTT. It translates to CASSEFGGSNEKLFF.

V gene TRBV7-6 combines with J gene TRBJ2-1; weak D call: TRBD2 (6 bases). Trimming shortened V by 4 bases and J by 5 bases, and 18 bases separated the two germline ends. The CDR3 has 16 residues. Germline V CDR1 and CDR2: SGHVS, FNYEAQ. This chain's CDR3 is CASSSGGKLVNNEQFF. CDR3 nucleotide sequence: TGTGCCAGCAGCTCAGGAGGGAAACTAGTTAACAATGAGCAGTTCTTC. The complete variable domain, with remaining parts taken from reference TRBV7-6 and TRBJ2-1, reads GAGVSQSPRYKVTKRGQDVALRCDPISGHVSLYWYRQALGQGPEFLTYFNYEAQQDKSGLPNDRFSAERPEGSISTLTIQRTEQRDSAMYRCASSSGGKLVNNEQFFGPGTRLTVL.

For this clonotype: At one of its ends the junction is not consistent with the germline gene, which may arise from a read error. The V and J genes are TRBV29-1 and TRBJ2-5, with 7 bases that match TRBD1. The CDR3 is 10 residues long. The germline CDR1 and CDR2 sequences are SQVTM and ANQGSEA. The CDR3 loop reads CSAGAGGKFF. As DNA, the CDR3 is TGCAGCGCCGGTGCAGGGGGAAAGTTCTTC.

The chain joins TRBV5-1 to TRBJ2-7; D ambiguous. The CDR3 runs 14 residues. Germline CDR1 is SGHRS and CDR2 is YFSETQ. V lost 3 bases and J lost 0, with 10 bases in between. CDR3 nucleotides: TGCGCCAGCAGCTCCGAACCGATCTCCTACGAGCAGTACTTC. This gives the protein CASSSEPISYEQYF.

This clonotype showed up just a few times. The CDR3 DNA is TGCAGTGCGGCAGGGACTAGCGGGGGGGTCTCCTACGAGCAGTACTTC. Translating gives CSAAGTSGGVSYEQYF. The chain joins TRBV20-1 to TRBJ2-7, with 16 bases identical to TRBD2. Germline CDR1 and CDR2: DFQATT and SNEGSKA (reference sequence). J was trimmed by 0 bases and V by 6 bases; bases with no gene match: 5. This CDR3 is 16 amino acids long.

In its sample, this clonotype was seen many times. The rearrangement joins TRBV28 to TRBJ2-1; 8 positions agree with TRBD2. CDR1 MDHEN and CDR2 SYDVKM come from the germline V gene. The J segment lost 9 bases and the V segment lost 4 bases, leaving 11 bases of the junction unmatched. This CDR3 is 15 amino acids long. This CDR3 reads CASSSPGAGEGEQFF. The DNA of the CDR3 is TGTGCCAGCAGTTCCCCCGGAGCGGGGGAGGGTGAGCAGTTCTTC.

The chain combines TRBV5-1 with TRBJ2-1; no definite D call. The CDR3 has 12 amino acids. Germline assignment: CDR1 SGHRS and CDR2 YFSETQ. Trimming took 6 bases from V and 4 from J, leaving 8 bases between them. CDR3 sequence (DNA): TGCGCCAGCAACCAACAGTACAATGAGCAGTTCTTC. Its translation is CASNQQYNEQFF.

Concerning this clonotype itself: The junction departs from germline at one end; a sequencing error may be responsible. This chain links TRBV5-1 with TRBJ2-2; a weak D match, TRBD2 (6 bases). There are 18 residues in the CDR3. Germline CDR1 is SGHRS and CDR2 is YFSETQ. CDR3 residues: CVSSLEFSGEINTGELFF. CDR3 bases: TGCGTCAGCAGCTTGGAATTCTCGGGGGAGATAAACACCGGGGAGCTGTTTTTT.

J is TRBJ1-4 and V is TRBV5-1; D may be TRBD1 (6 bases). Germline lookup yields CDR1 SGHRS and CDR2 YFSETQ. V dropped 5 bases and J dropped 7 bases, with 18 bases sitting between them. The CDR3 runs 15 residues. CDR3 nucleotides: TGCGCCAGCAGTCAGGGGATGGGAGCCGGTGAAAAACTGTTTTTT. It specifies CASSQGMGAGEKLFF.